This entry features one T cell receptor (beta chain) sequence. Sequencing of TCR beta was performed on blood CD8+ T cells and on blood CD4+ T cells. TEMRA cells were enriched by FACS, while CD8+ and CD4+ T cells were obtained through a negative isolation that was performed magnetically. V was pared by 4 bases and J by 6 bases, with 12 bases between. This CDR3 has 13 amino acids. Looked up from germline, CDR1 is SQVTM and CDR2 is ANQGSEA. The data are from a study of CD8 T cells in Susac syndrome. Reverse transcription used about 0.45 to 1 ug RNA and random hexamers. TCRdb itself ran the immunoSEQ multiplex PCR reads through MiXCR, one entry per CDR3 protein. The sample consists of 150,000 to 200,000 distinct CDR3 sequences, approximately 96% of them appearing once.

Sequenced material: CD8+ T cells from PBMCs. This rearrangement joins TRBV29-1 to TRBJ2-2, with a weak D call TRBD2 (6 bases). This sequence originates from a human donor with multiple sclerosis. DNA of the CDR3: TGCAGCGTTGGGGGGGACCTACCCGGGGAGCTGTTTTTT. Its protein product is CSVGGDLPGELFF.